The rows below give T cell receptor beta chains drawn from one sample of a study of T cell responses to AZD1222 COVID-19 vaccine. Measured with immunoSEQ multiplex PCR; TCRdb has only the in-frame clones, and not every one. The table records roughly 120,000 clones, about 89% of them present only once. The sample here was peripheral blood, taken on day 0 of AZD1222 vaccination. The receptor source for this set is an adult in good health. Each CDR3 is given with its conserved first and last residue. D genes are given only for firm matches. Expanded clones get a size class; other rows say once, few or many, or leave the size out.

clone size	J gene	V gene	D gene	CDR3 protein	CDR3 DNA
.	TRBJ2-1	TRBV10-3	TRBD2	CAIRTSAPVAGALYNEQFF	TGTGCCATCAGGACCTCGGCGCCAGTAGCGGGGGCTCTCTACAATGAGCAGTTCTTC
.	TRBJ1-1	TRBV10-3	TRBD1	CATTDRDGTEAFF	TGTGCCACGACTGACAGGGATGGCACTGAAGCTTTCTTT
.	TRBJ2-5	TRBV7-9	TRBD2	CASTPGSGSGVGETQYF	TGTGCCAGCACCCCGGGTAGCGGGAGTGGAGTGGGAGAGACCCAGTACTTC
.	TRBJ2-5	TRBV9	.	CASSLTAAGRETQYF	TGTGCCAGCAGCTTGACCGCAGCAGGCCGAGAGACCCAGTACTTC
.	TRBJ2-7	TRBV5-5	.	CASSLQSNYEQYF	TGTGCCAGCAGCTTGCAGTCAAACTACGAGCAGTACTTC
.	TRBJ2-7	TRBV18	.	CASSPQARAEYEQYF	TGTGCCAGCTCACCACAAGCAAGGGCAGAATACGAGCAGTACTTC
.	TRBJ2-7	TRBV18	TRBD1	CASSPGQGAVEQYF	TGTGCCAGCTCACCAGGGCAGGGGGCGGTTGAGCAGTACTTC
.	TRBJ1-5	TRBV6-2/TRBV6-3	.	CASSPRGYSNQPQHF	TGTGCCAGCAGTCCGAGGGGTTATAGCAATCAGCCCCAGCATTTT
.	TRBJ1-2	TRBV5-4	.	CASSLEPTRGYTF	TGTGCCAGCAGCTTGGAACCCACGCGGGGCTACACCTTC
.	TRBJ1-1	TRBV18	.	CASSPSSLSQGGQAFF	TGTGCCAGCTCACCATCCTCGTTATCACAGGGTGGGCAGGCTTTCTTT
.	TRBJ2-1	TRBV15	TRBD2	CATSRDFAPSGGSNEQFF	TGTGCCACCAGCAGAGATTTTGCACCTAGCGGGGGGTCCAATGAGCAGTTCTTC
once	TRBJ2-1	TRBV29-1	TRBD2	CSVGGTSGYNEQFF	TGCAGCGTGGGAGGGACTAGCGGTTACAATGAGCAGTTCTTC
.	TRBJ2-3	TRBV7-3	.	CASSLTPQNTDTQYF	TGTGCCAGCAGCTTAACCCCCCAGAACACAGATACGCAGTATTTT
.	TRBJ1-1	TRBV5-8	.	CASSPGTLNTEAFF	TGTGCCAGCAGCCCCGGGACACTGAACACTGAAGCTTTCTTT
.	TRBJ2-7	TRBV15	.	CATSRDTGEQYF	TGTGCCACCAGCAGAGATACAGGGGAGCAGTACTTC
.	TRBJ2-1	TRBV20-1	TRBD1	CSAHRGTEQFF	TGCAGTGCCCACAGGGGTACTGAGCAGTTCTTC
.	TRBJ2-5	TRBV4-1	TRBD2	CASSHPSHGWVAGEGETQYF	TGCGCCAGCAGCCACCCCTCCCACGGGTGGGTAGCGGGAGAAGGGGAGACCCAGTACTTC
.	TRBJ1-6	TRBV5-5	.	CASSFGQGPLDNSPLHF	TGTGCCAGCAGCTTTGGGCAGGGGCCTTTGGATAATTCACCCCTCCACTTT
few	TRBJ1-2	TRBV7-9	.	CASSLGWPGRRANYGYTF	TGTGCCAGCAGCTTAGGTTGGCCAGGGAGGCGGGCTAACTATGGCTACACCTTC
.	TRBJ1-3	TRBV6-5	.	CASSLLSSGNTIYF	TGTGCCAGCAGTTTACTAAGCTCTGGAAACACCATATATTTT
once	TRBJ1-6	TRBV11-2	.	CASSPGRLNSPLHF	TGTGCCAGCAGTCCGGGACGTTTGAATTCACCCCTCCACTTT
.	TRBJ2-1	TRBV3-1/TRBV3-2	.	CASSQDGGDPVPFF	TGTGCCAGCAGCCAAGACGGAGGGGACCCCGTGCCCTTCTTC
.	TRBJ1-2	TRBV11-2	TRBD1	CASSLDDRVYGYTF	TGTGCCAGCAGCTTAGACGACAGGGTCTATGGCTACACCTTC
once	TRBJ1-6	TRBV6-5	.	CASNPEANSPLHF	TGTGCCAGCAACCCAGAGGCGAATTCACCCCTCCACTTT
.	TRBJ1-6	TRBV30	.	CAWSRDTYNSPLHF	TGTGCCTGGAGTCGGGACACTTATAATTCACCCCTCCACTTT
.	TRBJ2-1	TRBV11-2	.	CASSVDNSYTYNEQFF	TGTGCCAGCAGCGTCGACAATTCATACACCTACAATGAGCAGTTCTTC
once	TRBJ2-5	TRBV11-2	.	CASSPGFGSVETQYF	TGTGCCAGCAGCCCTGGGTTTGGAAGCGTGGAGACCCAGTACTTC
.	TRBJ2-1	TRBV21-1	.	CASSSIQGNEQFF	TGTGCCAGCAGCTCGATACAGGGGAATGAGCAGTTCTTC
once	TRBJ1-2	TRBV4-3	.	CASSFQRGARYGYTF	TGCGCCAGCAGCTTTCAGAGGGGGGCCCGCTATGGCTACACCTTC